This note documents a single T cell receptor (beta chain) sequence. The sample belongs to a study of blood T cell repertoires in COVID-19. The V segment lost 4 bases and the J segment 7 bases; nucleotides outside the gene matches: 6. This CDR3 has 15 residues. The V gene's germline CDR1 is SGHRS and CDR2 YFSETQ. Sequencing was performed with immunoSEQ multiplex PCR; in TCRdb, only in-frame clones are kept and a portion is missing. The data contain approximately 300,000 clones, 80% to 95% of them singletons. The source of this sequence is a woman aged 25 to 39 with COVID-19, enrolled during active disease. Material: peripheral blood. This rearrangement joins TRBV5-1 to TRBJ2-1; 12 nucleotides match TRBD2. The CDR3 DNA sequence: TGCGCCAGCAGCGGACGACTAGCGGGAGAGAATGAGCAGTTCTTC. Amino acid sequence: CASSGRLAGENEQFF.